This entry is about one TCR beta chain. Its antigen is unidentified. Repertoires were generated with immunoSEQ multiplex PCR, while TCRdb's copy carries only in-frame clones and drops some. The sample lists 90,000 to 100,000 clones, under 85% seen once, with approximately 2.6% in the top ten. This sample was included in a study of radiotherapy plus CTLA-4 blockade in lung cancer. About the study: Of the patients, over 15% showed objective responses and roughly 31% attained disease control. General study findings and limits: Interferon-beta and early blood T cell clone dynamics reportedly predicted response best. Blood saw expansion of tumor-derived TCR clones after radiotherapy plus ipilimumab.

Enrolled patients, whose metastatic non-small-cell lung cancer was chemo-refractory, received focal radiation plus CTLA-4 blockade with ipilimumab. The CDR3 has 15 amino acids. Trimming took 3 bases from V and 1 from J, leaving 9 bases between them. Germline values: CDR1 SGHNT, CDR2 YENEEA. Sample: peripheral blood, taken from a patient treated with radiotherapy plus ipilimumab. The sequence came from a human donor with non-small cell lung cancer who had a partial response to radiotherapy plus ipilimumab. Some clones in this sample may be carry-over from other donors' samples. The rearrangement links TRBV11-3 to TRBJ2-2, with D possibly being TRBD2 (6 bases). DNA of the CDR3: TGTGCCAGCAGCTTTGTAGCGGTGAACACCGGGGAGCTGTTTTTT. Translated, it gives CASSFVAVNTGELFF.